The T cell receptor beta chain under discussion was sequenced for a study of blood T cell repertoires in COVID-19. The wider study: Whether acute or convalescent, the COVID-19 samples came from the United States, Italy and Spain. Sources were T cells, B-cell-depleted T cells, or PBMCs; the material itself was cDNA or gDNA.

The CDR3 runs to 15 residues. Trimming shortened V by 8 bases and J by 0 bases, and 14 bases separated the two germline ends. CDR1 is MNHEY, CDR2 SVGAGI, per germline. Original processing notes: Estimates of nucleated cell counts were drawn from the amplification of reference gene primers. Data came from immunoSEQ multiplex PCR; TCRdb stores just in-frame clones and leaves some out. V and J calls and clone size come straight from that table; D and trimming were deduced from the DNA. The sample has about 180,000 clones; roughly nine tenths are singletons. The rearrangement links TRBV6-5 to TRBJ1-3; D is unclear. The sequencing sample was made of peripheral blood. The source of this sequence is a man between 65 and 80 years old with active or convalescent COVID-19. The CDR3 DNA is TGTGCCAGCCATACCTCCCGCAGCTCTGGAAACACCATATATTTT. It codes for CASHTSRSSGNTIYF.